This TCR beta chain stems from a study of identifying expanded T cells in peripheral blood. The data were produced by immunoSEQ multiplex PCR, yet TCRdb's version contains in-frame clones alone and is incomplete. This repertoire shows around 68,000 clones, around 87% found once; its top ten account for 4.7%. The CDR3 has 14 amino acids. V shed 6 bases and J shed 0 bases, with 9 bases lying between them. Germline CDR1 and CDR2: MNHEY and SVGAGI. Study findings and constraints: Roughly two-week clone count variance significantly increased as total template count grew. Over approximately two and four weeks, about 15 and 18 clones changed, versus 1.2 between replicates.

To note about this clone: Its matching antigen is unknown.

This TCR was recovered from a person aged 18-70 years in good health. V usage is TRBV6-5 and J usage is TRBJ1-3; unclear D gene. The sequenced material came from blood. CDR3 protein: CASRPVDSGNTIYF. CDR3 sequence (DNA): TGTGCCAGCAGACCAGTTGACTCTGGAAACACCATATATTTT.